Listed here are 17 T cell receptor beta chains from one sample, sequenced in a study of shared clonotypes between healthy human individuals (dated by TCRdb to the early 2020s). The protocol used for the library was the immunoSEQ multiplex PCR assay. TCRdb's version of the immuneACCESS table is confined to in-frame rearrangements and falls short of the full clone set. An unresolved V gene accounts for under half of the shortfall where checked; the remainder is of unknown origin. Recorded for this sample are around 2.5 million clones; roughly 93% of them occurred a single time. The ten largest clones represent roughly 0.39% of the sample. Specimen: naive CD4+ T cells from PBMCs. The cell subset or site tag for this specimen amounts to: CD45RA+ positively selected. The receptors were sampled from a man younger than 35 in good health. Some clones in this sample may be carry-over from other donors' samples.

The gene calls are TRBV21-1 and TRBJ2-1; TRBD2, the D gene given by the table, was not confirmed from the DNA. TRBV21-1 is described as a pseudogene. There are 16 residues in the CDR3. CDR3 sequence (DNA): TGTGCCAGCAGCAAAAGTAAGCGACCCGCCTACAATGAGCAGTTCTTC. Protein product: CASSKSKRPAYNEQFF.

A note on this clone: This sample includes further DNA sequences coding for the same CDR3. DNA for the CDR3: TGTGCCAGCAGTGGACAGCCAAATGAAAAACTGTTTTTT. Encoded protein: CASSGQPNEKLFF. The chain employs TRBV6-1 and TRBJ1-4, with D perhaps matching TRBD1 (5 bases). This CDR3 is built from 13 residues. CDR1 and CDR2 (germline): MNHNS, SASEGT. Trimming took 4 bases from V and 5 from J, leaving 8 bases between them.

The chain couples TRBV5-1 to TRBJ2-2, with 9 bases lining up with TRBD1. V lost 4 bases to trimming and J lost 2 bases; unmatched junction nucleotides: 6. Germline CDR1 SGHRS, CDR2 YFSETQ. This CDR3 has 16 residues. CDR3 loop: CASSPMGQGNTGELFF. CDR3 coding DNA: TGCGCCAGCAGCCCGATGGGACAGGGCAACACCGGGGAGCTGTTTTTT. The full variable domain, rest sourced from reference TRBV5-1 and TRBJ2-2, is KAGVTQTPRYLIKTRGQQVTLSCSPISGHRSVSWYQQTPGQGLQFLFEYFSETQRNKGNFPGRFSGRQFSNSRSEMNVSTLELGDSALYLCASSPMGQGNTGELFFGEGSRLTVL.

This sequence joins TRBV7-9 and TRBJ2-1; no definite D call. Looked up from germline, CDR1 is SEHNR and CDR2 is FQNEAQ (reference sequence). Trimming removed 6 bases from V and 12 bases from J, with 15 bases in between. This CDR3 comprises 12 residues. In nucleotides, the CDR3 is TGTGCCAGCAGTAGAAGAGGTACATGGCAGTTCTTC. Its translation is CASSRRGTWQFF.

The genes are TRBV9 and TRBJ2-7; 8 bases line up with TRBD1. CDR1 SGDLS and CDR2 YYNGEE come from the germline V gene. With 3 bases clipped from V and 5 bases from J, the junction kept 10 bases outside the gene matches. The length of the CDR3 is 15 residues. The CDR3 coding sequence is TGTGCCAGCAGCGCAGACAGGGGTAGGCGGAACGAGCAGTACTTC. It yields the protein CASSADRGRRNEQYF.

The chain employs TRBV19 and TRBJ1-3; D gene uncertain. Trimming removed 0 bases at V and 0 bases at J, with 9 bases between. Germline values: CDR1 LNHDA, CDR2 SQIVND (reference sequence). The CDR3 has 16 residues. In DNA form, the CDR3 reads TGTGCCAGTAGTATAGACAGCGGCTACTCTGGAAACACCATATATTTT. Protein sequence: CASSIDSGYSGNTIYF.

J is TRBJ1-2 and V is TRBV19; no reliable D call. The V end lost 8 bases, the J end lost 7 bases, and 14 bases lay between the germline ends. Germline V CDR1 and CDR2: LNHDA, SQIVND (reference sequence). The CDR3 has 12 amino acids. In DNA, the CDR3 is TGTGCCAGTTCCGGCCTAGCGGGTGGCTACACCTTC. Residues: CASSGLAGGYTF.

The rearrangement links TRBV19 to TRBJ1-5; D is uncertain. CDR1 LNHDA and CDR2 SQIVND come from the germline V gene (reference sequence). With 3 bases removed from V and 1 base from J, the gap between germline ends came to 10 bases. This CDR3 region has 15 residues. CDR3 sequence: CASSMGRSSNQPQHF. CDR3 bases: TGTGCCAGTAGTATGGGGAGGTCAAGCAATCAGCCCCAGCATTTT.

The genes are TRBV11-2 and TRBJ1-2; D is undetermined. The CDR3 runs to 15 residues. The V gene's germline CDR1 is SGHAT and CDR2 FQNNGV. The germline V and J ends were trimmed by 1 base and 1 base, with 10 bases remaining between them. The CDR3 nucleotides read TGTGCCAGCAGCTTAGGTCTCGGCGGTAACTATGGCTACACCTTC. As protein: CASSLGLGGNYGYTF.

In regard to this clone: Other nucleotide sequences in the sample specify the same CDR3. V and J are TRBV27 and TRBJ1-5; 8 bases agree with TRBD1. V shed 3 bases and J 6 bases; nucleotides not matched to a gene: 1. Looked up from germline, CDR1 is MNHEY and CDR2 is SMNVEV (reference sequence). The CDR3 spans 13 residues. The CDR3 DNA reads TGTGCCAGCAGTTTTGGGACAGGTCAGCCCCAGCATTTT. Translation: CASSFGTGQPQHF.

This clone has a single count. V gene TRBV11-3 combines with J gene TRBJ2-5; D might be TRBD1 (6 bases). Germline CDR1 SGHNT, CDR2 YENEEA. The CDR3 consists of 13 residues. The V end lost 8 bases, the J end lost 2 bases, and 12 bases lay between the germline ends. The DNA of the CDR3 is TGTGCCAGCGCCAGAGGGGGACAAGAGACCCAGTACTTC. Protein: CASARGGQETQYF.

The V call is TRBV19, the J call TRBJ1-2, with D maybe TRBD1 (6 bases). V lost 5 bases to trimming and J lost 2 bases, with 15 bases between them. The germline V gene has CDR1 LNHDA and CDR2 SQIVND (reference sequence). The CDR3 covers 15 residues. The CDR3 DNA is TGTGCCAGTAGTCCGCAGACAGGCGTAAACTATGGCTACACCTTC. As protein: CASSPQTGVNYGYTF. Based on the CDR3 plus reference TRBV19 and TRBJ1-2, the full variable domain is DGGITQSPKYLFRKEGQNVTLSCEQNLNHDAMYWYRQDPGQGLRLIYYSQIVNDFQKGDIAEGYSVSREKKESFPLTVTSAQKNPTAFYLCASSPQTGVNYGYTFGSGTRLTVV.

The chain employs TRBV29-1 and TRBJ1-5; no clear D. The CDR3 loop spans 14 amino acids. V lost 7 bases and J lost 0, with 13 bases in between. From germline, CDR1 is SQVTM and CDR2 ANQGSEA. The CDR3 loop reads CSALTQNSNQPQHF. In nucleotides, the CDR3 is TGCAGCGCCCTGACACAAAATAGCAATCAGCCCCAGCATTTT. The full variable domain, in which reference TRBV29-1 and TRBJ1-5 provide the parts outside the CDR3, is SAVISQKPSRDICQRGTSLTIQCQVDSQVTMMFWYRQQPGQSLTLIATANQGSEATYESGFVIDKFPISRPNLTFSTLTVSNMSPEDSSIYLCSALTQNSNQPQHFGDGTRLSIL.

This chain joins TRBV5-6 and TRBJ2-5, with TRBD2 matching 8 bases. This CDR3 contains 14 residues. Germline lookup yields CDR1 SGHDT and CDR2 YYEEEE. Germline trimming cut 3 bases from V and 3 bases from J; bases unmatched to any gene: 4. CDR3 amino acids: CASSSGLAEETQYF. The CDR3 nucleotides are TGTGCCAGCAGCTCCGGACTAGCCGAAGAGACCCAGTACTTC.

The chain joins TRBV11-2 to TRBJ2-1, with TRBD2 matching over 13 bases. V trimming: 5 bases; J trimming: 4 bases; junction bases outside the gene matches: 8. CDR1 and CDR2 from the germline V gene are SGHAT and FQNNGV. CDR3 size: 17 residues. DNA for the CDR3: TGTGCCAGCAGCACCCGGACTAGCGGGAGTTGGTACAATGAGCAGTTCTTC. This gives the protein CASSTRTSGSWYNEQFF.

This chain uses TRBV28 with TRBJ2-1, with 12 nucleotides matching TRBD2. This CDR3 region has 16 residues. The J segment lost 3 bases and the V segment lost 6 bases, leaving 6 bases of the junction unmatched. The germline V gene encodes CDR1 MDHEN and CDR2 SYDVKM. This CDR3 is CASSPTSGSYYNEQFF. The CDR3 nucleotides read TGTGCCAGCAGCCCGACTAGCGGGAGTTACTACAATGAGCAGTTCTTC.

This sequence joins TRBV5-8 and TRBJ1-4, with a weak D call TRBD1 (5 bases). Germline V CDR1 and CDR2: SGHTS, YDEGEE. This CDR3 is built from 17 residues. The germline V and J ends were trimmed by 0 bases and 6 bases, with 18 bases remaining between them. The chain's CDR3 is CASSLANRGNSHEKLFF. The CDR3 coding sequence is TGTGCCAGCAGCTTGGCCAATCGGGGGAATTCCCATGAAAAACTGTTTTTT.